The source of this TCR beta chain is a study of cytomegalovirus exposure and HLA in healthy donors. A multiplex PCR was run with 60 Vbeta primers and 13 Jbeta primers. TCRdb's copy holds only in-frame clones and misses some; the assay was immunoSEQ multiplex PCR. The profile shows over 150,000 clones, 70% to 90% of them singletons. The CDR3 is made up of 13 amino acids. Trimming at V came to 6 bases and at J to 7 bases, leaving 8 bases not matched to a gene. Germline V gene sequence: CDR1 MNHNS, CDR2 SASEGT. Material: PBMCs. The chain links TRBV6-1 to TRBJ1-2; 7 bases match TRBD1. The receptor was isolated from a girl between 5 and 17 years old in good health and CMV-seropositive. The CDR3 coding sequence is TGTGCCAGCAGCAAAACAGGGGCGGTTGGCTACACCTTC. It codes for CASSKTGAVGYTF.